This TCR beta chain was sequenced during a study of blood T cell repertoires in COVID-19. On the study more broadly: Nucleic acid was either cDNA or gDNA, and it came from T cells, B-cell-depleted T cells, or PBMCs.

Recruitment covered about 25 US areas and drew participants whose ages spanned about 18 to 95 years. Cohorts were determined from participant-reported clinical history. Symptom resolution, clearance, or two negative PCRs marked donors in Cohort 3 as recovered. The germline V gene encodes CDR1 SGHRS and CDR2 YFSETQ. The length of the CDR3 is 15 residues. The J segment lost 2 bases and the V segment lost 0 bases, leaving 4 bases of the junction unmatched. Generated by immunoSEQ multiplex PCR, the TCRdb table keeps only in-frame clones and is missing some. Here the sample spans 250,000 to 350,000 clones, 80% to 90% being singletons.

The sample comprised PBMCs or T cells enriched from blood (not recorded which). The chain has TRBV5-1 and TRBJ1-2; 7 bases line up with TRBD1. The clonotype comes from a woman in her thirties who had recovered from COVID-19. The CDR3: CASSLAKQGNYGYTF. The CDR3 DNA is TGCGCCAGCAGCTTGGCGAAACAGGGGAACTATGGCTACACCTTC.